Listed here are 27 T cell receptor beta chains from one sample, sequenced in a study of T cells after yellow fever vaccination. TCRdb fed the 5' RACE reads into MiXCR, producing one record per CDR3 protein. The top ten clones hold 20% to 25% of a sample with roughly 310,000 distinct CDR3 sequences, around 3.9% of them seen once. Here the sequenced sample was PBMCs, taken on the day of the yellow fever booster vaccination. The source is a man aged 18 to 30 who received the YFV17D yellow fever vaccine.

Only a few counts were recorded for this clonotype. This sequence joins TRBV7-9 and TRBJ1-1, with TRBD1 matching 7 bases. Per germline, CDR1 SEHNR and CDR2 FQNEAQ (reference sequence). The CDR3 sequence is 14 residues long. V dropped 4 bases and J dropped 13; count of bases not matched to a gene: 15. The CDR3 reads CASSSRTGLEPVFF. CDR3 DNA: TGTGCCAGCAGCTCCCGGACAGGTTTGGAACCTGTTTTCTTT. The complete variable domain, with remaining parts taken from reference TRBV7-9 and TRBJ1-1, reads DTGVSQNPRHKITKRGQNVTFRCDPISEHNRLYWYRQTLGQGPEFLTYFQNEAQLEKSRLLSDRFSAERPKGSFSTLEIQRTEQGDSAMYLCASSSRTGLEPVFFGQGTRLTVV.

This clonotype was detected ten times or more. The rearrangement uses TRBV5-1 and TRBJ1-1; D gene ambiguous. The CDR3 length is 15 residues. CDR1 SGHRS and CDR2 YFSETQ come from the germline V gene. The ends were cut back, 0 bases at V and 5 bases at J, with 14 bases in the middle. The CDR3 is CASSLVVGVGTEAFF. CDR3 nucleotides: TGCGCCAGCAGCTTGGTGGTTGGGGTTGGTACTGAAGCTTTCTTT. Full variable domain (remainder filled in from reference TRBV5-1 and TRBJ1-1): KAGVTQTPRYLIKTRGQQVTLSCSPISGHRSVSWYQQTPGQGLQFLFEYFSETQRNKGNFPGRFSGRQFSNSRSEMNVSTLELGDSALYLCASSLVVGVGTEAFFGQGTRLTVV.

The V gene is TRBV27, the J gene TRBJ2-5; D remains ambiguous. V lost 5 bases, J lost 1 base, and 8 bases lay in between. This CDR3 spans 13 amino acids. The V gene's germline CDR1 is MNHEY and CDR2 SMNVEV (reference sequence). CDR3 sequence (DNA): TGTGCCAGCAGTCAGAGAGTCCAAGAGACCCAGTACTTC. This codes for CASSQRVQETQYF.

This clonotype was seen more than once but under ten times. The CDR3 DNA reads TGTGCCAGCAGCCCAAGGACACCGGGCTACACCTTC. Its protein is CASSPRTPGYTF. The V call is TRBV7-2, the J call TRBJ1-2; a possible D gene is TRBD1 (5 bases). In germline, CDR1 is SGHTA, CDR2 FQGNSA. V gave up 5 bases and J gave up 8 bases, with 12 bases separating them. This CDR3 region has 12 residues.

This clonotype showed up many times. The chain links TRBV7-6 to TRBJ1-6, with 7 bases that match TRBD1. The CDR3 sequence is 16 residues long. Trimming at V came to 6 bases and at J to 9 bases, leaving 14 bases not matched to a gene. Germline V gene data show CDR1 as SGHVS and CDR2 as FNYEAQ. The CDR3 sequence: CASSRADRVEGSPLHF. In DNA form, the CDR3 reads TGTGCCAGCAGTCGAGCAGACAGGGTGGAGGGTTCACCCCTCCACTTT. Looking up the rest from reference TRBV7-6 and TRBJ1-6 gives the full variable domain: GAGVSQSPRYKVTKRGQDVALRCDPISGHVSLYWYRQALGQGPEFLTYFNYEAQQDKSGLPNDRFSAERPEGSISTLTIQRTEQRDSAMYRCASSRADRVEGSPLHFGNGTRLTVT.

This clonotype showed up many times. The chain employs TRBV5-6 and TRBJ2-5; possible D gene TRBD1, 6 bases. The CDR3 is 16 residues long. Germline assignment: CDR1 SGHDT and CDR2 YYEEEE. Trimming stripped 4 bases from V and 1 base from J, with 17 bases between. CDR3 nucleotide sequence: TGTGCCAGCAGCAGGGGGTTGGGACGCATCCAAGAGACCCAGTACTTC. Translation: CASSRGLGRIQETQYF.

There are a few counts of this clonotype. This chain joins TRBV18 and TRBJ2-5; D is undetermined. Germline CDR1 is KGHSH and CDR2 is LQKENI. V lost 3 bases and J lost 4, with 6 bases in between. CDR3 size: 12 residues. This CDR3 reads CASSPDRETQYF. CDR3 bases: TGTGCCAGCTCACCCGACCGAGAGACCCAGTACTTC.

This clonotype occurred many times. The rearrangement links TRBV3-1 to TRBJ2-2, with D unresolved. The CDR3 loop spans 14 amino acids. Germline loops: CDR1 LGHDT, CDR2 YNNKEL (reference sequence). Trimming took off 0 bases at V and 7 bases at J, with 9 bases between the two ends. This chain's CDR3 is CASSQDQWNGELFF. The CDR3 DNA reads as TGTGCCAGCAGCCAAGATCAGTGGAACGGGGAGCTGTTTTTT.

This clonotype has a handful of counts. The chain links TRBV19 to TRBJ2-1; D may be TRBD2 (5 bases). The CDR3 contains 18 residues. The germline V and J ends were trimmed by 5 bases and 0 bases, with 20 bases remaining between them. Germline CDR1 and CDR2: LNHDA and SQIVND (reference sequence). The chain's CDR3 is CASSLFGSERSSYNEQFF. Here the CDR3 DNA reads TGTGCCAGTAGTCTTTTCGGTTCTGAGCGGAGCTCCTACAATGAGCAGTTCTTC.

This clonotype appeared many times. This chain links TRBV7-9 with TRBJ2-7; D tentatively fits TRBD1 or TRBD2 (5 bases each). V lost 5 bases, J lost 3 bases, and 20 bases lay in between. This CDR3 contains 16 residues. Germline-derived CDR1 and CDR2 are SEHNR and FQNEAQ (reference sequence). The chain's CDR3 is CASSAHAPGPDYEQYF. In DNA form, the CDR3 reads TGTGCCAGCAGCGCCCACGCGCCGGGGCCCGACTACGAGCAGTACTTC.

The chain combines TRBV11-2 with TRBJ2-5; D is unclear. With 1 base removed from V and 4 bases from J, the gap between germline ends came to 10 bases. CDR3 length: 14 amino acids. Germline V gene data show CDR1 as SGHAT and CDR2 as FQNNGV. CDR3 nucleotide sequence: TGTGCCAGCAGCTTAGTGGTACTACGAGAGACCCAGTACTTC. Protein: CASSLVVLRETQYF.

V usage is TRBV6-2 or TRBV6-3 and J usage is TRBJ2-7, with 10 nucleotides matching TRBD2. The CDR3 has 16 amino acids. Germline V lookup: CDR1 MNHEY, CDR2 SVGEGT. J was trimmed by 2 bases and V by 2 bases; bases with no gene match: 6. The CDR3 DNA reads as TGTGCCAGCAGTTACCCCTCAGCGGGGGGGACCTACGAGCAGTACTTC. Protein sequence: CASSYPSAGGTYEQYF.

This clonotype was seen many times. This rearrangement joins TRBV6-2 or TRBV6-3 to TRBJ2-1; D is unresolved. Germline CDR1 and CDR2: MNHEY and SVGEGT. The CDR3 runs to 13 residues. V lost 5 bases to trimming and J lost 3 bases, with 8 bases between them. The CDR3 bases are TGTGCCAGCAGTCCACTCGGCTACAATGAGCAGTTCTTC. It codes for CASSPLGYNEQFF.

This clonotype appeared a few times. The V and J genes are TRBV6-2 or TRBV6-3 and TRBJ2-3, with D hard to call. V was cut by 7 bases and J by 5 bases, with 13 bases left in between. CDR1 and CDR2 (germline): MNHEY, SVGEGT. CDR3 length equals 13 residues. CDR3 region: CASNTQRLDTQYF. The CDR3 DNA is TGTGCCAGCAATACTCAACGGTTAGATACGCAGTATTTT.

This clonotype was counted at least ten times. This chain joins TRBV4-3 and TRBJ2-3; 7 bases are a match to TRBD2. Trimming cost V 1 base and J 0 bases; bases outside gene matches: 4. This CDR3 has 16 residues. Germline assignment: CDR1 LGHNA and CDR2 YSLEER. This CDR3 reads CASSQGFGGSTDTQYF. As DNA, the CDR3 is TGCGCCAGCAGCCAAGGGTTCGGGGGGAGCACAGATACGCAGTATTTT.

V gene TRBV7-9 combines with J gene TRBJ1-1; D might be TRBD1 (5 bases). Germline values: CDR1 SEHNR, CDR2 FQNEAQ (reference sequence). The CDR3 is 13 amino acids. V was trimmed by 3 bases and J by 11 bases, leaving 16 bases between them. CDR3 amino acids: CASSFRQGAGAFF. The CDR3 DNA is TGTGCCAGCAGCTTCCGGCAGGGAGCGGGTGCTTTCTTT.

There are a few counts of this clonotype. The CDR3 region has the DNA TGTGCCAGCAACACAGGGATGAGTTCACCCCTCCACTTT. Encoded protein: CASNTGMSSPLHF. This chain uses TRBV6-5 with TRBJ1-6; possibly TRBD1 for D (6 bases). CDR1 and CDR2 (germline): MNHEY, SVGAGI. This CDR3 has 13 amino acids. Trimming left V 7 bases short and J 9 bases short, with 13 bases between.

In its sample, this clonotype was seen a few times. The CDR3 sequence: CSAPRGQGNTIYF. The CDR3 DNA reads as TGCAGTGCTCCAAGGGGGCAGGGAAACACCATATATTTT. This chain connects TRBV20-1 to TRBJ1-3; 7 bases line up with TRBD1. J was trimmed by 4 bases and V by 5 bases; bases with no gene match: 5. Germline CDR1 is DFQATT and CDR2 is SNEGSKA (reference sequence). This CDR3 is built from 13 residues.

This clonotype was observed at least ten times. The V and J genes are TRBV7-2 and TRBJ1-6; no firm D call. The length of the CDR3 is 13 residues. The V gene's germline CDR1 is SGHTA and CDR2 FQGNSA. V shed 7 bases and J shed 7 bases, with 11 bases lying between them. The CDR3 here is CASTLDGNSPLHF. CDR3 DNA: TGTGCCAGCACCCTAGACGGAAATTCACCCCTCCACTTT.

This clonotype has only a few counts. The chain recombines TRBV4-3 with TRBJ1-3, with D maybe TRBD1 (5 bases). Trimming stripped 0 bases from V and 0 bases from J, with 12 bases between. Germline assignment: CDR1 LGHNA and CDR2 YSLEER. This CDR3 contains 17 residues. This CDR3 reads CASSQDQGTPSGNTIYF. Here the CDR3 DNA reads TGCGCCAGCAGCCAAGATCAAGGGACCCCCTCTGGAAACACCATATATTTT.

This clonotype showed up just a few times. V is TRBV27 and J is TRBJ1-5, with 9 bases lining up with TRBD1. The CDR3 covers 15 residues. V shed 6 bases, J shed 3 bases, and the junction held 6 bases outside the gene matches. Germline lookup yields CDR1 MNHEY and CDR2 SMNVEV (reference sequence). The CDR3 sequence is CASSRDRASNQPQHF. The CDR3 DNA is TGTGCCAGCAGCAGGGACAGGGCTTCCAATCAGCCCCAGCATTTT.

This clonotype was observed at least ten times. The J gene is TRBJ1-1, the V gene TRBV20-1; 11 positions agree with TRBD1. CDR1 and CDR2 from the germline V gene are DFQATT and SNEGSKA (reference sequence). The V and J ends lost 3 bases and 1 base, in that order; junction bases with no gene match: 4. The CDR3 loop spans 15 amino acids. CDR3 amino acids: CSARDRGLGNTEAFF. The CDR3, as DNA: TGCAGTGCTAGGGACAGGGGGCTCGGGAACACTGAAGCTTTCTTT.

Only a few counts were recorded for this clonotype. V usage is TRBV28 and J usage is TRBJ1-2; TRBD1 is a possible D gene (5 bases). V was pared by 4 bases and J by 5 bases, with 17 bases between. Germline loops: CDR1 MDHEN, CDR2 SYDVKM. This CDR3 is 15 amino acids long. CDR3 residues: CASSSQGSLGYGYTF. The CDR3 region has the DNA TGTGCCAGCAGTTCCCAGGGCAGCCTCGGGTATGGCTACACCTTC.

The chain recombines TRBV5-5 with TRBJ1-6; D gene unclear. Germline CDR1 and CDR2: SGHKS and YYEKEE (reference sequence). V was trimmed by 0 bases and J by 10 bases, leaving 14 bases between them. The CDR3 length is 15 residues. The CDR3, as DNA: TGTGCCAGCAGCTTGGCTACCGGGGTCGGGTCACCCCTCCACTTT. It translates to CASSLATGVGSPLHF.

This clonotype appeared a few times. This CDR3 is CSASMDGAYEQYV. The CDR3 DNA follows: TGCAGTGCATCAATGGACGGAGCCTACGAGCAGTACGTC. This chain links TRBV20-1 with TRBJ2-7; the D is unclear. V was shortened by 6 bases and J by 2 bases, with 14 bases between the two germline ends. Germline CDR1 DFQATT, CDR2 SNEGSKA (reference sequence). The CDR3 spans 13 residues.

This clonotype has just a few counts. The chain couples TRBV3-1 to TRBJ2-5; no firm D call. The V end lost 1 base, the J end lost 6 bases, and 6 bases lay between the germline ends. The CDR3 has 12 residues. CDR1 and CDR2 from the germline V gene are LGHDT and YNNKEL (reference sequence). CDR3 coding DNA: TGTGCCAGCAGCCAAGTTTCGAAGACCCAGTACTTC. As protein: CASSQVSKTQYF.

Ten or more counts support this clonotype. The V call is TRBV7-9, the J call TRBJ2-6; D gene uncertain. The CDR3 runs 13 residues. Germline assignment: CDR1 SEHNR and CDR2 FQNEAQ (reference sequence). V was cut by 8 bases and J by 4 bases, with 9 bases left in between. The chain's CDR3 is CASGLAGANVLTF. CDR3 in DNA: TGTGCCAGCGGCCTGGCCGGGGCCAACGTCCTGACTTTC.